Given below is one T cell receptor beta chain in context. No antigen is known for it. This table comes from immunoSEQ multiplex PCR, and its TCRdb copy is limited to in-frame clones, with some not included. This table holds around 75,000 clones, 60% to 75% found once. These data originate in a study of vaccination effects on CD4 cells after COVID-19. Study background: Convalescent patient samples, from two individuals, date to 16 days and one week before vaccination. Study-level findings and limits: Clonal contraction was marked in infection- and vaccine-induced clones late after vaccination.

With the ViraFEST assay, the study expanded antigen-specific CD4+ T cells using viral peptide pools, then sequenced them. The authors isolated CD4+ T cells after around 11 days of culture. PCR showed that the person got SARS-CoV-2 infection at some point between March and December 2020. Each culture well received approximately 2 million PBMC. These cells were then cultured in IMDM with 9.5 to 10 IU/ml IL-2 and roughly 10 ug/ml peptides. Both day 3 and day 7 saw half the medium replaced with IL-2 medium. The V end was cut by 1 base, the J end by 4 bases, with 6 bases between. Germline CDR1 reads MNHNS; CDR2 reads SASEGT. There are 13 residues in the CDR3.

The specimen was CD4+ T cells from PBMCs cultured with HIV peptides, collected before COVID-19 vaccination. Subset denoted: HIV-1 Nef peptide pool negative control/reference culture. The V gene is TRBV6-1, the J gene TRBJ2-3; no clear D. This receptor was taken from a human donor who had a prior SARS-CoV-2 infection. The CDR3 coding sequence is TGTGCCAGCAGTGAAGAAGTCTCAGATACGCAGTATTTT. This translates into CASSEEVSDTQYF.